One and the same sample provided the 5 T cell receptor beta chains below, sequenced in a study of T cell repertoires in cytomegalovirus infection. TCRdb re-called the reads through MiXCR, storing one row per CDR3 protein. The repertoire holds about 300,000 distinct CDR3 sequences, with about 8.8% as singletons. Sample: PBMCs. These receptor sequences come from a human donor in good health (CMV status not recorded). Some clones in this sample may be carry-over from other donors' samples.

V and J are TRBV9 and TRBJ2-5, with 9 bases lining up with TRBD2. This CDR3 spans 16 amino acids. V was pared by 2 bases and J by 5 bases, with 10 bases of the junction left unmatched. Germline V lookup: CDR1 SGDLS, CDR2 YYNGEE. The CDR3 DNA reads TGTGCCAGCAGCGTCGCCGGGACTAGCATCCCCGAGACCCAGTACTTC. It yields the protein CASSVAGTSIPETQYF. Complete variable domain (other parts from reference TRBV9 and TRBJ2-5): DSGVTQTPKHLITATGQRVTLRCSPRSGDLSVYWYQQSLDQGLQFLIQYYNGEERAKGNILERFSAQQFPDLHSELNLSSLELGDSALYFCASSVAGTSIPETQYFGPGTRLLVL.

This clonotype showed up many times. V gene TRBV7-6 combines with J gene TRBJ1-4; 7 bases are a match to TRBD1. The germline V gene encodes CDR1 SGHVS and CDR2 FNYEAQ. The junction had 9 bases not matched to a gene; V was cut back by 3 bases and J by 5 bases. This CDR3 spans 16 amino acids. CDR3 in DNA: TGTGCCAGCAGCTTGGTCGCCGGGACAGAAAATGAAAAACTGTTTTTT. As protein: CASSLVAGTENEKLFF.

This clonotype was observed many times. The CDR3 coding sequence is TGTGCCAGCAGCTTAAATTGGGCCAAAAACATTCAGTACTTC. This encodes CASSLNWAKNIQYF. The chain employs TRBV7-2 and TRBJ2-4, with no clear D. Germline CDR1 and CDR2: SGHTA and FQGNSA. V was clipped by 2 bases and J by 1 base, with 6 bases between them. CDR3 size: 14 residues.

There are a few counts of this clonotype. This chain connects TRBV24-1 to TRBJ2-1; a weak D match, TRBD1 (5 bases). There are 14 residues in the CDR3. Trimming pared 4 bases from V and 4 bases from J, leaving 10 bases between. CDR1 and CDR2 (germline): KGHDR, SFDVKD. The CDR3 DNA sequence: TGTGCCACCAGTGACCGCGACAGTTACAATGAGCAGTTCTTC. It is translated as CATSDRDSYNEQFF.

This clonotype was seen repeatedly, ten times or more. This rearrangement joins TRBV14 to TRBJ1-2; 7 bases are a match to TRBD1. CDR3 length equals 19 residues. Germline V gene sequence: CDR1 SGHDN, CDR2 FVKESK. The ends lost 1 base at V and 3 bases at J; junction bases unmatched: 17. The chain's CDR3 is CASSQVGLYRDSEDYGYTF. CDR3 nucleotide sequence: TGTGCCAGCAGCCAAGTAGGTTTATACCGGGACAGCGAAGACTATGGCTACACCTTC.